The 28 T cell receptor beta chains listed next were all sequenced from one sample in a study of technical replicates of blood from several donors (dated by TCRdb to 2016 to 2017). Receptor amplification or capture employed the immunoSEQ multiplex PCR assay. The source is immuneACCESS, and TCRdb retained only in-frame sequences with V and J called. Part of the clones is not carried over; for the studies checked, unresolved V genes explain less than half of this, and the remainder is unexplained. This sample holds approximately 70,000 clones; roughly 89% were observed only once. The ten biggest clones cover 0.37% of the sample. The sample consisted of T cells isolated from PBMCs. All receptors come from a human donor in good health. Some clones in this sample may be carry-over from other donors' samples.

The J gene is TRBJ1-6, the V gene TRBV27, with 9 bases fitting TRBD1. Germline loops: CDR1 MNHEY, CDR2 SMNVEV (reference sequence). This CDR3 has 14 amino acids. V lost 3 bases and J lost 8; bases outside the gene matches: 2. The CDR3 DNA reads TGTGCCAGCAGTTTCCGGGACAGGGATTCACCCCTCCACTTT. Translating it yields CASSFRDRDSPLHF.

The rearrangement joins TRBV7-9 to TRBJ1-4; no clear D gene. The CDR3 is 16 amino acids. Trimming removed 3 bases from V and 0 bases from J, with 11 bases in between. In germline, CDR1 is SEHNR, CDR2 FQNEAQ (reference sequence). The CDR3 nucleotides read TGTGCCAGCAGCTTCTCCAGAAGCGCAACTAATGAAAAACTGTTTTTT. Protein product: CASSFSRSATNEKLFF.

This clone is a singleton in its sample. V usage is TRBV12-5 and J usage is TRBJ1-4; 7 nucleotides align to TRBD1. Germline V gives CDR1 LGHNT, CDR2 FRNRAP. The CDR3 consists of 15 residues. Losses at the gene ends were 3 bases for V and 10 bases for J; bases not matched to a gene: 11. CDR3: CASGFDTGVNGKLFF. In DNA form, the CDR3 reads TGTGCTAGTGGTTTTGATACAGGGGTCAACGGAAAACTGTTTTTT.

The chain has TRBV5-1 and TRBJ2-7, with TRBD2 matching over 11 bases. In germline, CDR1 is SGHRS, CDR2 YFSETQ. V lost 3 bases, J lost 0 bases, and 14 bases stayed unmatched. This CDR3 comprises 19 residues. The CDR3: CASSSTGTSGYPSSYEQYF. As DNA, the CDR3 is TGCGCCAGCAGCTCCACCGGGACTAGCGGATACCCGAGCTCCTACGAGCAGTACTTC.

V is TRBV25-1 and J is TRBJ2-7, with a weak D call TRBD2 (6 bases). Germline loops: CDR1 MGHDK, CDR2 SYGVNS. The CDR3 is 15 residues long. Trimming took 2 bases from V and 7 from J, leaving 18 bases between them. The CDR3 loop is CASSEGGAKTGEQYF. The CDR3 bases are TGTGCCAGCAGTGAAGGAGGGGCCAAAACCGGGGAGCAGTACTTC.

The rearrangement joins TRBV18 to TRBJ2-4, with TRBD2 matching over 15 bases. The germline V gene has CDR1 KGHSH and CDR2 LQKENI. CDR3 length equals 18 residues. V dropped 3 bases and J dropped 2; count of bases not matched to a gene: 5. In DNA form, the CDR3 reads TGTGCCAGCTCACCGGGACTAGCGGGAGGTAAAACCAAAAACATTCAGTACTTC. Protein: CASSPGLAGGKTKNIQYF. Looking up the rest from reference TRBV18 and TRBJ2-4 gives the full variable domain: NAGVMQNPRHLVRRRGQEARLRCSPMKGHSHVYWYRQLPEEGLKFMVYLQKENIIDESGMPKERFSAEFPKEGPSILRIQQVVRGDSAAYFCASSPGLAGGKTKNIQYFGAGTRLSVL.

The chain uses TRBV29-1 and TRBJ2-1; D is unclear. V lost 0 bases and J lost 8, with 8 bases in between. The germline gives CDR1 SQVTM, CDR2 ANQGSEA. The length of the CDR3 is 12 residues. This chain's CDR3 is CSVEENSYEQFF. As DNA, the CDR3 is TGCAGCGTTGAAGAAAACAGCTATGAGCAGTTCTTC.

This chain links TRBV2 with TRBJ1-1; D call uncertain. Per germline, CDR1 SNHLY and CDR2 FYNNEI. CDR3 length: 14 residues. The V gene lost 6 bases and the J gene lost 0 bases, with 11 bases spanning the gap. CDR3 protein: CASRPLQLNTEAFF. DNA for the CDR3: TGTGCCAGCAGGCCGTTACAGCTGAACACTGAAGCTTTCTTT.

J is TRBJ2-6 and V is TRBV7-2; possibly TRBD2 for D (6 bases). V was trimmed by 1 base and J by 2 bases, leaving 6 bases between them. The CDR3 covers 15 residues. The germline gives CDR1 SGHTA, CDR2 FQGNSA. CDR3 sequence: CASSLGGAGANVLTF. In DNA, the CDR3 is TGTGCCAGCAGCTTAGGGGGGGCTGGGGCCAACGTCCTGACTTTC.

This chain uses TRBV13 with TRBJ2-3, with D maybe TRBD2 (7 bases). The CDR3 is 14 residues long. The V end was cut by 7 bases, the J end by 4 bases, with 15 bases between. The V gene's germline CDR1 is PRHDT and CDR2 FYEKMQ (reference sequence). The CDR3 spells CASTKGGPSDTQYF. CDR3 coding DNA: TGTGCCAGCACGAAGGGGGGGCCATCAGATACGCAGTATTTT.

A remark on this clone: One end of the junction varies from germline; a read error may be responsible. V is TRBV10-2 and J is TRBJ2-5; 9 bases line up with TRBD2. Germline CDR1 is WSHSY and CDR2 is SAAADI. The CDR3 contains 12 residues. The CDR3: CASITGGGVPNF. For the CDR3, the DNA is TGCGCCAGCATAACTGGCGGGGGGGTTCCTAACTTC.

The J gene is TRBJ2-2, the V gene TRBV30; 9 bases match TRBD2. This CDR3 region has 14 residues. V trimming: 2 bases; J trimming: 7 bases; junction bases outside the gene matches: 5. The germline V gene has CDR1 GTSNPN and CDR2 SVGIG (reference sequence). The DNA for the CDR3 is TGTGCCTGGAGTAGCGGGGGGTCGAGCGGGGAGCTGTTTTTT. It codes for CAWSSGGSSGELFF.

This clone was observed once. This chain connects TRBV15 to TRBJ1-4; weak D call: TRBD1 (5 bases). Germline CDR1 reads LNHNV; CDR2 reads YYDKDF (reference sequence). The CDR3 length is 15 residues. Trimming removed 0 bases from V and 4 bases from J, with 9 bases in between. CDR3 in amino acids: CATSREGGVNEKLFF. The CDR3 nucleotides read TGTGCCACCAGCAGAGAGGGGGGAGTTAATGAAAAACTGTTTTTT.

This chain uses TRBV5-1 with TRBJ2-7; D unresolved. This CDR3 comprises 18 residues. Germline-derived CDR1 and CDR2 are SGHRS and YFSETQ. V lost 2 bases to trimming and J lost 3 bases, with 24 bases between them. The CDR3 DNA reads as TGCGCCAGCAGCTTAGGCCCCCCCGCTGAGGTAGGTTACTACGAGCAGTACTTC. It codes for CASSLGPPAEVGYYEQYF. The full variable domain, completed using reference TRBV5-1 and TRBJ2-7, is KAGVTQTPRYLIKTRGQQVTLSCSPISGHRSVSWYQQTPGQGLQFLFEYFSETQRNKGNFPGRFSGRQFSNSRSEMNVSTLELGDSALYLCASSLGPPAEVGYYEQYFGPGTRLTVT.

The chain links TRBV2 to TRBJ2-7, with TRBD2 identical over 7 bases. The CDR3 extends over 13 amino acids. Germline CDR1 and CDR2: SNHLY and FYNNEI. Trimming took 8 bases from V and 0 from J; bases not matched to a gene: 4. The CDR3 DNA reads as TGTGCCAGCGGGGGGGGGACCTCCTACGAGCAGTACTTC. Its translation is CASGGGTSYEQYF.

The chain carries TRBV6-5 and TRBJ2-2; TRBD2 matches at 7 bases. The CDR3 consists of 14 residues. The V segment lost 6 bases and the J segment 7 bases; nucleotides outside the gene matches: 8. Germline V gene data show CDR1 as MNHEY and CDR2 as SVGAGI. In DNA, the CDR3 is TGTGCCAGCAGGCCCGGGACTACAATCGGGGAGCTGTTTTTT. Residues: CASRPGTTIGELFF.

The rearrangement links TRBV6-4 to TRBJ1-2; a possible D gene is TRBD1 (6 bases). From germline, CDR1 is MRHNA and CDR2 SNTAGT. The CDR3 has 14 amino acids. Trimming took off 2 bases at V and 2 bases at J, with 9 bases between the two ends. DNA of the CDR3: TGTGCCAGCAGTGACCGGGGGGGCAACTATGGCTACACCTTC. This sequence encodes CASSDRGGNYGYTF.

In DNA, the CDR3 is TGTGCCTGGAGTACCCGGACTTGGGGGGGGCTTAACGGTGAGCAGTTCTTC. Its protein is CAWSTRTWGGLNGEQFF. The V and J genes are TRBV30 and TRBJ2-1; a weak D match, TRBD2 (7 bases). Germline V lookup: CDR1 GTSNPN, CDR2 SVGIG (reference sequence). The V gene lost 2 bases and the J gene lost 9 bases, with 26 bases spanning the gap. This CDR3 has 17 amino acids.

The chain joins TRBV4-1 to TRBJ1-5; a possible D gene is TRBD1 (6 bases). The CDR3 is 17 residues long. The germline V and J ends were trimmed by 1 base and 0 bases, with 13 bases remaining between them. The germline gives CDR1 MGHRA, CDR2 YSYEKL. CDR3 bases: TGCGCCAGCAGCCAAGCATTGACAGGTGATAGCAATCAGCCCCAGCATTTT. It specifies CASSQALTGDSNQPQHF.

This chain links TRBV5-4 with TRBJ2-5, with D hard to call. V dropped 3 bases and J dropped 4 bases, with 13 bases sitting between them. There are 14 residues in the CDR3. Germline V gene data show CDR1 as SGHNT and CDR2 as YYREEE (reference sequence). CDR3 coding DNA: TGTGCCAGCAGCTCGGAGCAGACGCGAGAGACCCAGTACTTC. It encodes CASSSEQTRETQYF.

The rearrangement uses TRBV29-1 and TRBJ2-1; 7 bases fit TRBD1. The ends lost 6 bases at V and 2 bases at J; junction bases unmatched: 7. Germline loops: CDR1 SQVTM, CDR2 ANQGSEA. This CDR3 comprises 14 residues. The CDR3 bases are TGCAGCGTCACCGACAGGGCTGCCTACAATGAGCAGTTCTTC. Protein product: CSVTDRAAYNEQFF.

This clone has a single count. The chain has TRBV5-1 and TRBJ2-5, with TRBD2 identical over 13 bases. The V segment lost 2 bases and the J segment 2 bases; nucleotides outside the gene matches: 3. Germline V gene data show CDR1 as SGHRS and CDR2 as YFSETQ. The CDR3 is made up of 16 amino acids. In nucleotides, the CDR3 is TGCGCCAGCAGCTTAACTAGCGGGGGGGGACAAGAGACCCAGTACTTC. Translation: CASSLTSGGGQETQYF.

This chain joins TRBV5-5 and TRBJ1-2; no clear D gene. Germline V CDR1 and CDR2: SGHKS, YYEKEE (reference sequence). This CDR3 comprises 14 residues. V was clipped by 3 bases and J by 3 bases, with 12 bases between them. For the CDR3, the DNA is TGTGCCAGCAGCTCGTCTCTCGGGGACTATGGCTACACCTTC. Translating it yields CASSSSLGDYGYTF.

This chain joins TRBV6-1 and TRBJ1-2, with D possibly matching TRBD1 (6 bases). V was cut by 7 bases and J by 2 bases, with 17 bases left in between. This CDR3 contains 15 residues. Germline loops: CDR1 MNHNS, CDR2 SASEGT. DNA of the CDR3: TGTGCCAGCACCGAACGCGGGGGGCTGAACTATGGCTACACCTTC. It translates to CASTERGGLNYGYTF.

This chain uses TRBV28 with TRBJ1-1; TRBD1 matches at 8 bases. The junction had 8 bases not matched to a gene; V was cut back by 5 bases and J by 3 bases. Germline-derived CDR1 and CDR2 are MDHEN and SYDVKM. This CDR3 has 15 residues. The CDR3 DNA sequence: TGTGCCAGCAGTCGCCCGGACAGGGTATACACTGAAGCTTTCTTT. It yields the protein CASSRPDRVYTEAFF.

V is TRBV5-1 and J is TRBJ1-4; TRBD1 is a possible D gene (5 bases). The CDR3 runs to 15 residues. Deletions cut 2 bases from V and 2 bases from J, with 10 bases between. From germline, CDR1 is SGHRS and CDR2 YFSETQ. The CDR3 reads CASSFDSTTNEKLFF. CDR3 sequence (DNA): TGCGCCAGCAGCTTCGACAGTACGACTAATGAAAAACTGTTTTTT.

V usage is TRBV5-1 and J usage is TRBJ1-1; possible D gene TRBD1, 6 bases. The CDR3 is 15 residues long. V dropped 0 bases and J dropped 11 bases, with 20 bases sitting between them. CDR1 is SGHRS and CDR2 is YFSETQ in the germline V gene. CDR3 sequence: CASSLGVGRGMTAFF. CDR3 nucleotides: TGCGCCAGCAGCTTGGGGGTGGGGAGGGGGATGACGGCTTTCTTT.

Comment on this clone: As the CDR3 is not closed by the conserved phenylalanine or tryptophan, this likely results from a read error. This rearrangement joins TRBV29-1 to TRBJ2-4; 12 bases are shared with TRBD1. V was clipped by 5 bases and J by 2 bases; unmatched bases: 7. Per the germline V gene, CDR1 is SQVTM and CDR2 is ANQGSEA. The CDR3 extends over 16 amino acids. CDR3 protein: CSVIEGTGGSKNIQYL. In nucleotides, the CDR3 is TGCAGCGTTATTGAGGGGACAGGGGGCTCCAAAAACATTCAGTACCTC.